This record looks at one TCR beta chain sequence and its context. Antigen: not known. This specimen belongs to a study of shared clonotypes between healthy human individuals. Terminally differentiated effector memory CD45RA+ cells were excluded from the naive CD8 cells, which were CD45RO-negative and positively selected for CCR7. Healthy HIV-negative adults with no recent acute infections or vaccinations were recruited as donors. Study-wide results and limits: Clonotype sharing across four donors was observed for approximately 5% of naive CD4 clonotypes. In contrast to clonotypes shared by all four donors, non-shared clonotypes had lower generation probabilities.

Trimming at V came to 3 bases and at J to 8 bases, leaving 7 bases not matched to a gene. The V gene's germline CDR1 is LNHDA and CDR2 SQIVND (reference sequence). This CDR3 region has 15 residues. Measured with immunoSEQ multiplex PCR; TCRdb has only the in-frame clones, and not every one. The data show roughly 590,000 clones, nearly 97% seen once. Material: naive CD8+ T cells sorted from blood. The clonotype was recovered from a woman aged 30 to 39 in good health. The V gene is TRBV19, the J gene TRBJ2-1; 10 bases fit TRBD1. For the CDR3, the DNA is TGTGCCAGTAGTATGCCCGGGACAGGGGTCGATGAGCAGTTCTTC. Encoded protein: CASSMPGTGVDEQFF.